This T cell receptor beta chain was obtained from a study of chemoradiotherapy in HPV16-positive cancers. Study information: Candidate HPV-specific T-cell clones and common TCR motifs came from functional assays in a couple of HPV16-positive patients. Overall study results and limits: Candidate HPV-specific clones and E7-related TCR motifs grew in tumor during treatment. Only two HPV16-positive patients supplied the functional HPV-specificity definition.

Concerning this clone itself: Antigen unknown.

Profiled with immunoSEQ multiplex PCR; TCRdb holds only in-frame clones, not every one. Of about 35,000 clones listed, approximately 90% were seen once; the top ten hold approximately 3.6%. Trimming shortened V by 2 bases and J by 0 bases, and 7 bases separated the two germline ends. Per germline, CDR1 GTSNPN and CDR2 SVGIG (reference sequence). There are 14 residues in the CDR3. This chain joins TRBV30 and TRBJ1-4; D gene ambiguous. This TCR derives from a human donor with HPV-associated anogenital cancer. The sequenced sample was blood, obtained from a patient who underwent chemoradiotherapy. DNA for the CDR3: TGTGCCTGGAGTTCGGACGCAACTAATGAAAAACTGTTTTTT. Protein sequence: CAWSSDATNEKLFF.